This T cell receptor beta chain comes out of a study of PD-L1 blockade in urothelial cancer. At the level of the study: Most patients, about 85% of the roughly 29, were males with bladder-origin cancer. Counts from blood samples showed a median of around 150,000 T cells.

Clones were read by immunoSEQ multiplex PCR, and TCRdb kept only the in-frame ones, dropping some. The table records 45,000 to 50,000 clones, 60% to 85% of them present only once. This sample's time point: pretreatment peripheral blood. Specimen: PBMCs, collected around atezolizumab (anti-PD-L1) treatment. This TCR was recovered from a man in his 70s with urothelial cancer.

Written as DNA, the CDR3 is TGTGCCAGCAGCCCAAGAGACAGTAGCAATCAGCCCCAGCATTTT. Amino acid sequence: CASSPRDSSNQPQHF. The V call is TRBV7-8, the J call TRBJ1-5, with D perhaps TRBD1 (5 bases). Germline V CDR1 and CDR2: SGHVS, FQNEAQ. The V end was cut by 5 bases, the J end by 0 bases, with 11 bases between. CDR3 length: 15 amino acids.